These T cell receptor beta chains were read from a single sample in a study of T cell responses to AZD1222 COVID-19 vaccine. Here immunoSEQ multiplex PCR was the method, and the copy in TCRdb shows in-frame clones only, minus some. Of around 100,000 clones listed, over 75% are singletons. The specimen comprised peripheral blood, sampled on day 0 of AZD1222 vaccination. These receptors were taken from an adult in good health. Both conserved end residues are part of each CDR3. The D gene is left open where the match is weak.

d_gene | j_gene | v_gene | len | CDR3aa
NA | TRBJ1-6 | TRBV9 | 15 | CASSNTGMSNSPLHF
NA | TRBJ2-7 | TRBV7-8 | 13 | CASSLPKADEQYF
NA | TRBJ1-1 | TRBV12-3/TRBV12-4 | 12 | CASSFGQIEAFF
NA | TRBJ2-2 | TRBV19 | 13 | CASSWAGAGELFF
NA | TRBJ1-2 | TRBV9 | 15 | CASSVDPSAVYGYTF
NA | TRBJ1-2 | TRBV7-2 | 13 | CASSLNGAYGYTF
TRBD1 | TRBJ2-7 | TRBV28 | 15 | CASSPPGQGAYEQYF
TRBD1 | TRBJ1-1 | TRBV11-1 | 15 | CASSFRQGMNTEAFF
NA | TRBJ1-2 | TRBV5-1 | 13 | CASTSKQGYGYTF
NA | TRBJ1-1 | TRBV12-3/TRBV12-4 | 13 | CASSVIEYTEAFF
TRBD1 | TRBJ2-5 | TRBV5-1 | 16 | CASNTGQGNDRETQYF
NA | TRBJ1-2 | TRBV9 | 12 | CASSAGAYGYTF
TRBD1 | TRBJ1-1 | TRBV24-1 | 13 | CATLGQMNTEAFF
TRBD1 | TRBJ2-2 | TRBV28 | 17 | CASSLLAGTGNTGELFF
NA | TRBJ1-1 | TRBV4-3 | 13 | CASSQVRGGEAFF
NA | TRBJ1-4 | TRBV14 | 15 | CASSQGQGRMEKLFF
NA | TRBJ1-6 | TRBV27 | 13 | CASTGYINSPLHF
NA | TRBJ1-2 | TRBV10-3 | 14 | CAISPSGGTYGYTF
TRBD1 | TRBJ1-2 | TRBV15 | 14 | CATGAQGAIGGYTF
NA | TRBJ2-7 | TRBV13 | 14 | CASSLGPGTGEQYF
NA | TRBJ1-1 | TRBV5-1 | 14 | CASSLLGADTEAFF
TRBD1 | TRBJ2-7 | TRBV28 | 15 | CASRPQARGSYEQYF
NA | TRBJ1-1 | TRBV5-1 | 12 | CASSFSGEEAFF
NA | TRBJ2-1 | TRBV10-2 | 17 | CASEGWDRADPYNEQFF
NA | TRBJ1-1 | TRBV28 | 14 | CASSFYSGDTEAFF
TRBD1 | TRBJ2-5 | TRBV7-9 | 15 | CASTELQGALETQYF
NA | TRBJ1-1 | TRBV10-3 | 14 | CAICDTVMNTEAFF
NA | TRBJ1-2 | TRBV7-8 | 13 | CASSFFSNYGYTF
TRBD1 | TRBJ2-7 | TRBV9 | 14 | CASSLLTGGGEQYF
NA | TRBJ2-7 | TRBV6-2/TRBV6-3 | 14 | CASSYSSRSYEQYF
NA | TRBJ1-1 | TRBV5-5 | 14 | CASSLQGRGTEAFF
NA | TRBJ1-1 | TRBV6-6 | 15 | CASTNVGRSNTEAFF
NA | TRBJ1-1 | TRBV6-2/TRBV6-3 | 11 | CASSYGGGAFF
NA | TRBJ2-7 | TRBV12-3/TRBV12-4 | 11 | CASSRTYEQYF
TRBD1 | TRBJ1-6 | TRBV7-8 | 15 | CASSPRTGDNSPLHF
NA | TRBJ2-7 | TRBV6-5 | 14 | CASWPGGLNIEQYF
NA | TRBJ1-1 | TRBV12-5 | 14 | CASGAQGGGTEAFF
NA | TRBJ1-4 | TRBV9 | 14 | CASSVSPEGVELFF
NA | TRBJ2-7 | TRBV4-3 | 15 | CASSQDSVPPYEQYF
NA | TRBJ1-1 | TRBV14 | 14 | CASSLWGENTEAFF
NA | TRBJ1-5 | TRBV5-8 | 15 | CASSSWTTEDQPQHF
NA | TRBJ2-1 | TRBV19 | 15 | CASSVGGSSYNEQFF
NA | TRBJ2-3 | TRBV24-1 | 14 | CATSDGVPTDTQYF
TRBD1 | TRBJ1-1 | TRBV19 | 15 | CASSPGGGATSVAFF
NA | TRBJ1-1 | TRBV7-2 | 15 | CASSLARGSNTEAFF
NA | TRBJ2-7 | TRBV4-2 | 12 | CASTSGSGLAYF
NA | TRBJ2-2 | TRBV30 | 14 | CAWGRNGNTGELFF
NA | TRBJ2-5 | TRBV14 | 16 | CASSQEGNAGLKTQYF
NA | TRBJ1-4 | TRBV18 | 12 | CASSTYGEKLFF
TRBD2 | TRBJ2-7 | TRBV6-5 | 13 | CASRLAGGYEQYF
NA | TRBJ1-5 | TRBV4-1 | 18 | CASSQGSTAIYSNQPQHF
NA | TRBJ1-4 | TRBV30 | 13 | CAWSVGGYEKLFF
NA | TRBJ1-6 | TRBV7-2 | 13 | CASSRRSNSPLHF
TRBD1 | TRBJ1-5 | TRBV18 | 15 | CASSPPGQARGTQHF
NA | TRBJ1-6 | TRBV4-2 | 18 | CASSQDLAAWTYNSPLHF
TRBD1 | TRBJ1-2 | TRBV25-1 | 15 | CASSPQGGAGYGYTF
NA | TRBJ1-1 | TRBV18 | 16 | CASSTPGGGRNTEAFF
NA | TRBJ1-5 | TRBV6-5 | 15 | CASRPKTGLNQPQHF
NA | TRBJ2-2 | TRBV7-2 | 16 | CASSLDPGRRTGELFF
NA | TRBJ1-5 | TRBV7-9 | 12 | CASSLGNQPQHF